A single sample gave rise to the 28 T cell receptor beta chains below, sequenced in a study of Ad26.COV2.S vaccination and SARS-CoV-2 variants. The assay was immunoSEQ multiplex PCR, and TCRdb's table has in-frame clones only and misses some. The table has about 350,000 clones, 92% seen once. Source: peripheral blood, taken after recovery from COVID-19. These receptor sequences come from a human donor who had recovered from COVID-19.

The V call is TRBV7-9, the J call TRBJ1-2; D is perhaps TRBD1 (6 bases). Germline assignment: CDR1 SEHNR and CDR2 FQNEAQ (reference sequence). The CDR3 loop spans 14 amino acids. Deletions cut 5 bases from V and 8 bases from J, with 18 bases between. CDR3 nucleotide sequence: TGTGCCAGCAGCCCCCCGGGGGCAGGGGTCGGCTACACCTTC. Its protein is CASSPPGAGVGYTF. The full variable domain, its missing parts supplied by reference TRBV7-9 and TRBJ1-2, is DTGVSQNPRHKITKRGQNVTFRCDPISEHNRLYWYRQTLGQGPEFLTYFQNEAQLEKSRLLSDRFSAERPKGSFSTLEIQRTEQGDSAMYLCASSPPGAGVGYTFGSGTRLTVV.

The CDR3 sequence: CASSPGVYEQYF. DNA of the CDR3: TGTGCCTCAAGCCCGGGGGTGTACGAGCAGTACTTC. This sequence joins TRBV2 and TRBJ2-7; maybe TRBD2 (6 bases). Trimming took off 11 bases at V and 4 bases at J, with 15 bases between the two ends. The CDR3 contains 12 residues. Germline assignment: CDR1 SNHLY and CDR2 FYNNEI.

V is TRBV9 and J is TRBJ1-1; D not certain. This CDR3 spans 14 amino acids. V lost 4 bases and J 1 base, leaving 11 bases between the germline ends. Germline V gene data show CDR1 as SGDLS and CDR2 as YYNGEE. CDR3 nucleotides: TGTGCCAGCAGCCCACGAACTCAGAACACTGAAGCTTTCTTT. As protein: CASSPRTQNTEAFF.

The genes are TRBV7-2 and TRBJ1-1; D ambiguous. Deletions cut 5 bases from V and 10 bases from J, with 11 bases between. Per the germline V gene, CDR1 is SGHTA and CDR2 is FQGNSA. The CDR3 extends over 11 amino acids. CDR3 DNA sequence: TGTGCCAGCAGCATAACACTGAGAGCTTTCTTT. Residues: CASSITLRAFF.

CDR3 loop: CATSRPPGDANTGELFF. The CDR3 DNA reads TGTGCCACCAGCAGACCTCCGGGGGACGCCAACACCGGGGAGCTGTTTTTT. The chain uses TRBV15 and TRBJ2-2, with D tentatively TRBD2 (6 bases). Deletions cut 2 bases from V and 2 bases from J, with 15 bases between. The V gene's germline CDR1 is LNHNV and CDR2 YYDKDF (reference sequence). The CDR3 has 17 amino acids.

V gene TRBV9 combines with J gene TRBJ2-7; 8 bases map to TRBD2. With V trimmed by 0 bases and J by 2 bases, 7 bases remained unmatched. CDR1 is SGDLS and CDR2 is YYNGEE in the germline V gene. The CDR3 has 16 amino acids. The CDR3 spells CASSVGSAGAPYEQYF. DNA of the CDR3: TGTGCCAGCAGCGTAGGGTCAGCGGGGGCCCCCTACGAGCAGTACTTC.

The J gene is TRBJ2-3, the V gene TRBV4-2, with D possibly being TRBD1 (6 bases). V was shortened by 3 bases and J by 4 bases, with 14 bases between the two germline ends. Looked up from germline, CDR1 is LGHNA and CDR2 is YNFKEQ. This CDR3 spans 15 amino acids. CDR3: CASSQKQGGPDTQYF. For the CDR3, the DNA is TGTGCCAGCAGCCAGAAACAGGGTGGTCCAGATACGCAGTATTTT.

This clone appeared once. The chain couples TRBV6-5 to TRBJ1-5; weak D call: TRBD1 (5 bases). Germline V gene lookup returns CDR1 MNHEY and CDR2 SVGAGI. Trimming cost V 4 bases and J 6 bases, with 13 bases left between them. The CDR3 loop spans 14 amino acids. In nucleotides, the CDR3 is TGTGCCAGCAGTTTTGGAGGGGTAGGTCAGCCCCAGCATTTT. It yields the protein CASSFGGVGQPQHF.

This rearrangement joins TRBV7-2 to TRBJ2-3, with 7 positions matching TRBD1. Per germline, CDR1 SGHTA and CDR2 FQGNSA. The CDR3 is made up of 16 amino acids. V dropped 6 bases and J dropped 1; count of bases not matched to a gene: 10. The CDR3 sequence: CASRKTRGLGTDTQYF. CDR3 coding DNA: TGTGCCAGCAGAAAAACGAGGGGGCTTGGCACAGATACGCAGTATTTT. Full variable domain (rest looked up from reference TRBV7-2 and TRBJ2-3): GAGVSQSPSNKVTEKGKDVELRCDPISGHTALYWYRQSLGQGLEFLIYFQGNSAPDKSGLPSDRFSAERTGGSVSTLTIQRTQQEDSAVYLCASRKTRGLGTDTQYFGPGTRLTVL.

The CDR3 DNA follows: TGTGCCAGCAGCTTGGGAGGGACAGGCACAGATACGCAGTATTTT. Translation gives CASSLGGTGTDTQYF. The chain employs TRBV5-4 and TRBJ2-3, with 7 bases matching TRBD1. Unmatched junction bases numbered 2, after V lost 0 bases and J lost 1 base. The CDR3 has 15 residues. Germline V CDR1 and CDR2: SGHNT, YYREEE (reference sequence).

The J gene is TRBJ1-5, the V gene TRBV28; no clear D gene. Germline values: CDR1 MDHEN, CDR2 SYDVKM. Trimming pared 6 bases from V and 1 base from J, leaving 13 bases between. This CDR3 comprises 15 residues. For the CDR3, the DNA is TGTGCCAGCAGCTCTACGAGTATAAGCAATCAGCCCCAGCATTTT. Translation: CASSSTSISNQPQHF.

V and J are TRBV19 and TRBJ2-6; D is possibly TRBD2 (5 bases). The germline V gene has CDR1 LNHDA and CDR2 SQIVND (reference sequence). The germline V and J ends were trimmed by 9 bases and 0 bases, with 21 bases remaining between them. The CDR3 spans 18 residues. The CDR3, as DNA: TGTGCCAGCCACGACGGGCGCGGGCGCTCCTCTGGGGCCAACGTCCTGACTTTC. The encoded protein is CASHDGRGRSSGANVLTF.

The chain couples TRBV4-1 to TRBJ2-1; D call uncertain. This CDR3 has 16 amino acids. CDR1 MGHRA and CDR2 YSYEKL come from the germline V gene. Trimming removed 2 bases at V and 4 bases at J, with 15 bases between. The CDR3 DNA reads TGCGCCAGCAGCCAATTTGGGCTGAGTACTTACAATGAGCAGTTCTTC. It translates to CASSQFGLSTYNEQFF.

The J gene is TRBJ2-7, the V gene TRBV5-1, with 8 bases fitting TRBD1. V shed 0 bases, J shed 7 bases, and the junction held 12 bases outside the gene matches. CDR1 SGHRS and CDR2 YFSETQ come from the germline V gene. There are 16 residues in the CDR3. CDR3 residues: CASSLAVGRGQREQYF. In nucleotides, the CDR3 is TGCGCCAGCAGCTTGGCCGTCGGCAGGGGGCAGCGGGAGCAGTACTTC.

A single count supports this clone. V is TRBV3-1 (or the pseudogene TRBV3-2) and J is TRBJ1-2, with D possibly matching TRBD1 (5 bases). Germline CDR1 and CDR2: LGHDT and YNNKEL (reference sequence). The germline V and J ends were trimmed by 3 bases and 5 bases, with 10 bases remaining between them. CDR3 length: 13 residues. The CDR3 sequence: CASSQGDWYGYTF. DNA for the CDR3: TGTGCCAGCAGCCAGGGGGATTGGTATGGCTACACCTTC.

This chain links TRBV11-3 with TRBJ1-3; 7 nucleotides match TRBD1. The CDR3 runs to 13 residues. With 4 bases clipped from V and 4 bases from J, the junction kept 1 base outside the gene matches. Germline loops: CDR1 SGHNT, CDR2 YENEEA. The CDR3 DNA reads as TGTGCCAGCAGCTCGGGACAGGGAAACACCATATATTTT. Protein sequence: CASSSGQGNTIYF.

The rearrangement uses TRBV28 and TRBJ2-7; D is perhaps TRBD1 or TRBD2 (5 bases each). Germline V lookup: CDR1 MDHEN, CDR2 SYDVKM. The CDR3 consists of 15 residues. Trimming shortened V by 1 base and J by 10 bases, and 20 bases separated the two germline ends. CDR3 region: CASSLLTTGSRGQYF. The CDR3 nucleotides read TGTGCCAGCAGTTTATTAACTACGGGAAGTCGGGGCCAGTACTTC. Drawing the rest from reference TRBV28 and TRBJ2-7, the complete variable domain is DVKVTQSSRYLVKRTGEKVFLECVQDMDHENMFWYRQDPGLGLRLIYFSYDVKMKEKGDIPEGYSVSREKKERFSLILESASTNQTSMYLCASSLLTTGSRGQYFGPGTRLTVT.

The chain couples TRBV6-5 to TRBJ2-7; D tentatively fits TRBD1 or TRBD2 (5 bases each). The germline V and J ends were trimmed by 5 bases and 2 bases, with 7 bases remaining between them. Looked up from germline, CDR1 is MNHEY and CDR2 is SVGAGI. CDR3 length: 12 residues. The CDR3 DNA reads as TGTGCCAGCAGTAGGGACCCCTACGAGCAGTACTTC. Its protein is CASSRDPYEQYF.

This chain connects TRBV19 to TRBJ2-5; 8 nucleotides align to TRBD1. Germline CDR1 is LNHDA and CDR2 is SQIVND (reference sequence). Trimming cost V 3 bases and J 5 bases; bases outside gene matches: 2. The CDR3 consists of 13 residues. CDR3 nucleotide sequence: TGTGCCAGTAGTATTACAGGGGGGGAGACCCAGTACTTC. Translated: CASSITGGETQYF.

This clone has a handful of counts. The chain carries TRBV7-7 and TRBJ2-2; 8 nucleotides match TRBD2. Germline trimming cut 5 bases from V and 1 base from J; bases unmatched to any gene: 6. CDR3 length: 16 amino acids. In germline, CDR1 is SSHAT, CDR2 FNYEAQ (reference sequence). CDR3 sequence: CASSRNLAGNTGELFF. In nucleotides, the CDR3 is TGTGCCAGCAGCCGAAATCTAGCGGGGAACACCGGGGAGCTGTTTTTT. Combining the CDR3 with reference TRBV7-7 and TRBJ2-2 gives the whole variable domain GAGVSQSPRYKVTKRGQDVTLRCDPISSHATLYWYQQALGQGPEFLTYFNYEAQPDKSGLPSDRFSAERPEGSISTLTIQRTEQRDSAMYRCASSRNLAGNTGELFFGEGSRLTVL.

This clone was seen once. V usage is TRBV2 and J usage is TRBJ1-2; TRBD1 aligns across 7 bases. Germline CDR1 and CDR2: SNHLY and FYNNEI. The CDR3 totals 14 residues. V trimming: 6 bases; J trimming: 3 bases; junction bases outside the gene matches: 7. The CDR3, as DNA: TGTGCCAGCAGGGACCGGACAGGACACTATGGCTACACCTTC. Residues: CASRDRTGHYGYTF.

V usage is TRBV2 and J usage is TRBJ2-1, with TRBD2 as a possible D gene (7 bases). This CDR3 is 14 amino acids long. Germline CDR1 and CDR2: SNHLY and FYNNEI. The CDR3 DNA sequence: TGTGCTACCGAGGGAGGGGGCTCCTACAATGAGCAGTTCTTC. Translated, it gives CATEGGGSYNEQFF.

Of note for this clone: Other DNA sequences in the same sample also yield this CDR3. CDR3 in amino acids: CASSPSRTEAFF. For the CDR3, the DNA is TGTGCCAGCAGTCCATCGCGCACTGAAGCTTTCTTT. J is TRBJ1-1 and V is TRBV12-3 or TRBV12-4; unclear D gene. Trimming left V 5 bases short and J 4 bases short, with 8 bases between. The CDR3 runs 12 residues.

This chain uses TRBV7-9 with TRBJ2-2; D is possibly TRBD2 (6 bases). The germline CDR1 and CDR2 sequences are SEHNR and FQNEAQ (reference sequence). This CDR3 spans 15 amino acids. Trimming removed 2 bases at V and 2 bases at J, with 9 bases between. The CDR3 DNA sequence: TGTGCCAGCAGCTTACTTGGACTAAACACCGGGGAGCTGTTTTTT. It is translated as CASSLLGLNTGELFF.

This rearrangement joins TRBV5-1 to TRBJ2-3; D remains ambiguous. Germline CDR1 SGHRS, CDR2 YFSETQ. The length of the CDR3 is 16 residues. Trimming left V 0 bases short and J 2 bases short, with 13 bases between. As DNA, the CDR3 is TGCGCCAGCAGCTTGGCTACCACTCCTATCACAGATACGCAGTATTTT. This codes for CASSLATTPITDTQYF. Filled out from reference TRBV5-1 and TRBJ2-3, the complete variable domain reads KAGVTQTPRYLIKTRGQQVTLSCSPISGHRSVSWYQQTPGQGLQFLFEYFSETQRNKGNFPGRFSGRQFSNSRSEMNVSTLELGDSALYLCASSLATTPITDTQYFGPGTRLTVL.

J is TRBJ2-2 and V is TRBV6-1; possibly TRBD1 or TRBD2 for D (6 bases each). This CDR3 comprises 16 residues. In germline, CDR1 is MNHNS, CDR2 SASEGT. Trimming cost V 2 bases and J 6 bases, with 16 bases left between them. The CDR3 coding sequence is TGTGCCAGCAGTGAACCCCCGGGGGCGCCCGCCGGGGAGCTGTTTTTT. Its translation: CASSEPPGAPAGELFF.

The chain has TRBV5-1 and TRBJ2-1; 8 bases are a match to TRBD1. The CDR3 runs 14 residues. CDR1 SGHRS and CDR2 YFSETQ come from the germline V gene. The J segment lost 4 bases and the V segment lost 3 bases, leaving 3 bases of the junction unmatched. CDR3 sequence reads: CASSSGGEYNEQFF. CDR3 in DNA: TGCGCCAGCAGCTCAGGGGGCGAATACAATGAGCAGTTCTTC.

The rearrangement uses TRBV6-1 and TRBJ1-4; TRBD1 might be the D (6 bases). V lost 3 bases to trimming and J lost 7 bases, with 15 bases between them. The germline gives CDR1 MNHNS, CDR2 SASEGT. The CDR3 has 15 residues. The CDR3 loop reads CASSDVGGAGEKLFF. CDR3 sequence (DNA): TGTGCCAGCAGTGACGTTGGGGGGGCGGGTGAAAAACTGTTTTTT.